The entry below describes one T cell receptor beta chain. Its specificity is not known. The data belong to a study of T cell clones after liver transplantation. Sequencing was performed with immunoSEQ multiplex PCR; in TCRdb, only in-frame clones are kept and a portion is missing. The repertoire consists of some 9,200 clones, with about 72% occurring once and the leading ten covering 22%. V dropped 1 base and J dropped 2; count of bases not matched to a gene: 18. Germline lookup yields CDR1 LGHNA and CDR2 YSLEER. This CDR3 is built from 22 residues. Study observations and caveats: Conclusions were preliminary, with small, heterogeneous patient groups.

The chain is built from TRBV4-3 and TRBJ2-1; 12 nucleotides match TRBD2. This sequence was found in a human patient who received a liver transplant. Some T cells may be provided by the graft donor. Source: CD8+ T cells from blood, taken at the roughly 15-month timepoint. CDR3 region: CASSQGQVRRLAGVYTYNEQFF. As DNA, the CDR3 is TGCGCCAGCAGCCAAGGACAGGTCCGGAGACTAGCGGGAGTGTATACCTACAATGAGCAGTTCTTC.